The clone carrying this T cell receptor (beta chain) was found once. Its antigen is not known. These data are taken from a study of cytomegalovirus exposure and HLA in healthy donors. General study results and limits: Confirmation in vitro established that a few CMV-associated chains were specific for CMV antigens.

The CDR3 extends over 14 amino acids. CDR1 is SNHLY and CDR2 is FYNNEI in the germline V gene. Trimming took 0 bases from V and 10 from J, leaving 13 bases between them. The PCR made use of 60 Vbeta and 13 Jbeta primers. Libraries were prepared by immunoSEQ multiplex PCR; TCRdb keeps only in-frame clonotypes and omits some of them. The sample shows around 86,000 clones, about 75% of them seen only once. The J gene is TRBJ2-1, the V gene TRBV2; TRBD1 might be the D (6 bases). This clonotype was obtained from a female donor in good health and CMV-seronegative. The sample taken for sequencing was PBMCs. The DNA of the CDR3 is TGTGCCAGCAGTGAAGCCCGACAGGTTAGGGAGCAGTTCTTC. Its protein is CASSEARQVREQFF.